These 15 T cell receptor beta chains share one sample of origin, sequenced in a study of blood T cell repertoires in COVID-19. Clones were read by immunoSEQ multiplex PCR, and TCRdb kept only the in-frame ones, dropping some. The sample records 100,000 to 150,000 clones, approximately 89% being singletons. Sequenced material: peripheral blood. The origin of the receptors is a man aged 45-60 years with acute or convalescent COVID-19.

V and J are TRBV29-1 and TRBJ2-1, with D maybe TRBD2 (6 bases). Germline V lookup: CDR1 SQVTM, CDR2 ANQGSEA. This CDR3 has 16 residues. Trimming pared 0 bases from V and 5 bases from J, leaving 17 bases between. As DNA, the CDR3 is TGCAGCGTTGAAGATCTTCCTTCCCGGGGGAACAATGAGCAGTTCTTC. Translated, it gives CSVEDLPSRGNNEQFF.

This chain joins TRBV29-1 and TRBJ2-1; maybe TRBD2 (5 bases). Trimming left V 5 bases short and J 0 bases short, with 17 bases between. Germline-derived CDR1 and CDR2 are SQVTM and ANQGSEA. This CDR3 is 16 amino acids long. CDR3 in DNA: TGCAGCGTTCAAGGTGACCGGCGGGTCTCCTACAATGAGCAGTTCTTC. Amino acids: CSVQGDRRVSYNEQFF.

As concerns this clone: An end of the junction does not agree with germline; a read error may underlie this. The rearrangement joins TRBV6-5 to TRBJ1-5; D is possibly TRBD1 (6 bases). Germline V gene sequence: CDR1 MNHEY, CDR2 SVGAGI. The CDR3 extends over 14 amino acids. CDR3 protein: CASSLGQFNRPQHF. The CDR3 DNA is TGTGCCAGCAGTCTCGGACAGTTTAATCGGCCCCAGCATTTT.

The chain is built from TRBV5-1 and TRBJ2-1, with 9 bases identical to TRBD1. This CDR3 comprises 13 residues. Looked up from germline, CDR1 is SGHRS and CDR2 is YFSETQ. With V trimmed by 0 bases and J by 8 bases, 0 bases remained unmatched. CDR3 sequence: CASSLGQGDEQFF. CDR3 nucleotides: TGCGCCAGCAGCTTGGGACAGGGGGATGAGCAGTTCTTC.

The chain combines TRBV9 with TRBJ1-1, with D possibly being TRBD1 (5 bases). Deletions cut 0 bases from V and 3 bases from J, with 9 bases between. The germline CDR1 and CDR2 sequences are SGDLS and YYNGEE. CDR3 length: 14 residues. The CDR3 reads CASSVDRWDTEAFF. CDR3 bases: TGTGCCAGCAGCGTAGACAGGTGGGACACTGAAGCTTTCTTT.

The V and J genes are TRBV4-1 and TRBJ2-7, with 7 bases fitting TRBD2. Per germline, CDR1 MGHRA and CDR2 YSYEKL. Unmatched junction bases numbered 7, after V lost 2 bases and J lost 6 bases. This CDR3 spans 14 amino acids. The CDR3 bases are TGCGCCAGCAGCCAATTTACTAGCGCCGTCGAGCAGTACTTC. This encodes CASSQFTSAVEQYF.

DNA for the CDR3: TGTGCCAGCTCACAGGACAGGAACACTGAAGCTTTCTTT. This sequence encodes CASSQDRNTEAFF. The chain uses TRBV18 and TRBJ1-1; a possible D gene is TRBD1 (6 bases). CDR1 is KGHSH, CDR2 LQKENI, per germline. This CDR3 comprises 13 residues. V shed 4 bases and J shed 1 base, with 7 bases lying between them.

The genes are TRBV18 and TRBJ2-1; D not resolved. This CDR3 spans 16 amino acids. The germline V gene encodes CDR1 KGHSH and CDR2 LQKENI. V was pared by 1 base and J by 3 bases, with 13 bases between. CDR3 nucleotides: TGTGCCAGCTCACCACTCCGAGTACGCTACTACAATGAGCAGTTCTTC. It translates to CASSPLRVRYYNEQFF.

This clone was picked up a small number of times. The rearrangement joins TRBV7-9 to TRBJ2-3; weak D call: TRBD2 (5 bases). The germline V gene encodes CDR1 SEHNR and CDR2 FQNEAQ (reference sequence). The V and J ends lost 1 base and 5 bases respectively, with 10 bases between them. CDR3 size: 14 residues. The CDR3 spells CASSLGLAGDTQYF. For the CDR3, the DNA is TGTGCCAGCAGCTTAGGCCTAGCAGGAGATACGCAGTATTTT.

The rearrangement links TRBV7-2 to TRBJ2-3; D is undetermined. The CDR3 covers 13 residues. Germline lookup yields CDR1 SGHTA and CDR2 FQGNSA. V lost 4 bases, J lost 0 bases, and 5 bases lay in between. In nucleotides, the CDR3 is TGTGCCAGCAGCTCCCCTAGCACAGATACGCAGTATTTT. Translating gives CASSSPSTDTQYF.

The CDR3 protein is CSGGNSGTEAFF. The CDR3 nucleotides are TGCAGCGGGGGTAATAGTGGCACTGAAGCTTTCTTT. The chain employs TRBV29-1 and TRBJ1-1; D ambiguous. The V end was cut by 7 bases, the J end by 4 bases, with 13 bases between. The CDR3 is 12 residues long. Germline V gene data show CDR1 as SQVTM and CDR2 as ANQGSEA.

This clone was counted a single time. The chain joins TRBV28 to TRBJ1-5, with TRBD1 as a possible D gene (5 bases). This CDR3 spans 13 amino acids. Germline assignment: CDR1 MDHEN and CDR2 SYDVKM. V was cut by 7 bases and J by 3 bases, with 10 bases left in between. The CDR3 DNA follows: TGTGCCAGCACGGGAGGGGCCAATCAGCCCCAGCATTTT. Translating it yields CASTGGANQPQHF.

V is TRBV5-1 and J is TRBJ2-3, with D perhaps matching TRBD2 (6 bases). The germline V and J ends were trimmed by 0 bases and 4 bases, with 15 bases remaining between them. From germline, CDR1 is SGHRS and CDR2 YFSETQ. There are 16 residues in the CDR3. CDR3 nucleotide sequence: TGCGCCAGCAGCTTGGCCGGGGCCGCTAGCGCAGATACGCAGTATTTT. Protein product: CASSLAGAASADTQYF.

The DNA of the CDR3 is TGTGCCAGCAGTTCCGGAGGGAGGTCCACCGGGGAGCTGTTTTTT. It specifies CASSSGGRSTGELFF. The rearrangement joins TRBV27 to TRBJ2-2; D may be TRBD2 (6 bases). Germline loops: CDR1 MNHEY, CDR2 SMNVEV (reference sequence). The germline V and J ends were trimmed by 4 bases and 4 bases, with 13 bases remaining between them. This CDR3 has 15 residues.

The chain recombines TRBV10-3 with TRBJ1-2; the D is unclear. The length of the CDR3 is 13 residues. Trimming left V 6 bases short and J 2 bases short, with 10 bases between. Germline values: CDR1 ENHRY, CDR2 SYGVKD. This CDR3 reads CAISRGLNYGYTF. In nucleotides, the CDR3 is TGTGCCATCAGCCGAGGACTGAACTATGGCTACACCTTC.